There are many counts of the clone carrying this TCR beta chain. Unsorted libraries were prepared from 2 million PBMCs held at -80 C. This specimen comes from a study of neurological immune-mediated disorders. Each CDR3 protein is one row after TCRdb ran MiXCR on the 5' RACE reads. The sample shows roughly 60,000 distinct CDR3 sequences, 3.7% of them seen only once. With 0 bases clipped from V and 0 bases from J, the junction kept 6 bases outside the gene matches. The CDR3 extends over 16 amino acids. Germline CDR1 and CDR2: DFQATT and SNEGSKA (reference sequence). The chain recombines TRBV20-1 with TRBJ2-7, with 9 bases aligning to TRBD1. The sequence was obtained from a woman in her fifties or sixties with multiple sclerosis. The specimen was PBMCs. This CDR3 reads CSARDWGTGSSYEQYF. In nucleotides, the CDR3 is TGCAGTGCTAGAGATTGGGGGACAGGGAGCTCCTACGAGCAGTACTTC.